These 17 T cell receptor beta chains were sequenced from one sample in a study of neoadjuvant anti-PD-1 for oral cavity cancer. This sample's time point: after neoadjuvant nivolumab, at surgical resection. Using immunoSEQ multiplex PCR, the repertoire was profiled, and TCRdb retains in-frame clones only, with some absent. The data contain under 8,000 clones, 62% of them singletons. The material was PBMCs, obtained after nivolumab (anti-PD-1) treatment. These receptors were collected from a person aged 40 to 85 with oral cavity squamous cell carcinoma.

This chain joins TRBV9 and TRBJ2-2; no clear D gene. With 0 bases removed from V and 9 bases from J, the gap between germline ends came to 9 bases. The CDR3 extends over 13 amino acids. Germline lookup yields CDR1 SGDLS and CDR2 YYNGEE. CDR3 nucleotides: TGTGCCAGCAGCGTAGGGGCCCCCCGGGAGCTGTTTTTT. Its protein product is CASSVGAPRELFF. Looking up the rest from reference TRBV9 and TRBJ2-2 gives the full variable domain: DSGVTQTPKHLITATGQRVTLRCSPRSGDLSVYWYQQSLDQGLQFLIQYYNGEERAKGNILERFSAQQFPDLHSELNLSSLELGDSALYFCASSVGAPRELFFGEGSRLTVL.

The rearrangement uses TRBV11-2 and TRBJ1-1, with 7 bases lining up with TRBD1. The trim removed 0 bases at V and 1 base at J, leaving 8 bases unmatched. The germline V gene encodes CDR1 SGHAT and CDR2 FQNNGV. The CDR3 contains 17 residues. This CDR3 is CASSLDFWGQRNTEAFF. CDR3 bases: TGTGCCAGCAGCTTAGACTTTTGGGGACAGAGGAACACTGAAGCTTTCTTT. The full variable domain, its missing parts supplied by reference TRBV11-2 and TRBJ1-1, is EAGVAQSPRYKIIEKRQSVAFWCNPISGHATLYWYQQILGQGPKLLIQFQNNGVVDDSQLPKDRFSAERLKGVDSTLKIQPAKLEDSAVYLCASSLDFWGQRNTEAFFGQGTRLTVV.

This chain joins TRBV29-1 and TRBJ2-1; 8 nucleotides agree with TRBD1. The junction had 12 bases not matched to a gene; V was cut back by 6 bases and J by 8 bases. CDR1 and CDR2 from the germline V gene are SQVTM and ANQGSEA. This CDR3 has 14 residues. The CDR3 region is CSVTQGALADEQFF. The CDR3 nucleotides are TGCAGCGTAACCCAGGGGGCCCTAGCCGATGAGCAGTTCTTC.

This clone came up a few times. CDR3 sequence reads: CASSWRAGSRENEQFF. In DNA, the CDR3 is TGTGCCAGCAGCTGGCGAGCGGGGTCCCGGGAGAATGAGCAGTTCTTC. This rearrangement joins TRBV7-9 to TRBJ2-1; 7 nucleotides agree with TRBD2. From germline, CDR1 is SEHNR and CDR2 FQNEAQ (reference sequence). The J segment lost 7 bases and the V segment lost 4 bases, leaving 13 bases of the junction unmatched. This CDR3 has 16 residues.

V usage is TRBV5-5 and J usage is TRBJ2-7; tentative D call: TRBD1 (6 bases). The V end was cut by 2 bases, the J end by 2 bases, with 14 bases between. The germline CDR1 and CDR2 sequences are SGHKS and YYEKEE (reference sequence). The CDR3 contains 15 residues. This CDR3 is CASSLGRTATYEQYF. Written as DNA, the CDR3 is TGTGCCAGCAGCTTAGGGCGGACAGCAACCTACGAGCAGTACTTC.

CDR3 nucleotides: TGCGCCAGCAGCTTGGCGGGGAGCGGCCGTGAGCAGTTCTTC. Encoded protein: CASSLAGSGREQFF. The chain is built from TRBV5-1 and TRBJ2-1; D might be TRBD2 (5 bases). Trimming pared 0 bases from V and 9 bases from J, leaving 13 bases between. Per the germline V gene, CDR1 is SGHRS and CDR2 is YFSETQ. This CDR3 region has 14 residues.

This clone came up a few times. CDR3 in DNA: TGTGCCAGTAGTAACCCTCGACGGTCGTATTATAGCAATCAGCCCCAGCATTTT. Translating it yields CASSNPRRSYYSNQPQHF. J is TRBJ1-5 and V is TRBV19; D uncertain. Trimming removed 4 bases at V and 0 bases at J, with 19 bases between. Germline lookup yields CDR1 LNHDA and CDR2 SQIVND (reference sequence). The CDR3 contains 18 residues.

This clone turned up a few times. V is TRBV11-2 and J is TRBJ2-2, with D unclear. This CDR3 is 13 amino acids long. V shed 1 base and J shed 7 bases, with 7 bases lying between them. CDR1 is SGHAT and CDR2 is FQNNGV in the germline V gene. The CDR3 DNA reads TGTGCCAGCAGCTTAGTAGAAGGCGGGGAGCTGTTTTTT. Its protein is CASSLVEGGELFF.

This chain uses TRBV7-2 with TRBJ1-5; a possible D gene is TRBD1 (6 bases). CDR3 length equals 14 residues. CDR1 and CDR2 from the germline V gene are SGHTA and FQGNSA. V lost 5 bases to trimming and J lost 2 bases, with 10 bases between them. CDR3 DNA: TGTGCCAGCAGCGGAGGGGGGGGCAATCAGCCCCAGCATTTT. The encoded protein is CASSGGGGNQPQHF.

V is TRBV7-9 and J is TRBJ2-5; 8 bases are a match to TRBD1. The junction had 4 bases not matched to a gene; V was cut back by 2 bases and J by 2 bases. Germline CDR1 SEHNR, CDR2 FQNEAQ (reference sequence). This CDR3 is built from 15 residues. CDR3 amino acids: CASSLRRGRQETQYF. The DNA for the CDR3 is TGTGCCAGCAGCTTACGCAGGGGGCGTCAAGAGACCCAGTACTTC.

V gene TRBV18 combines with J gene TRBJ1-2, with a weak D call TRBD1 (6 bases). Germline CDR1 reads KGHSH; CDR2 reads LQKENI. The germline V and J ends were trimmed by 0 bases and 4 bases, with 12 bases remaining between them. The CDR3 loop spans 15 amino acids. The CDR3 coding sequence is TGTGCCAGCTCACCACCGGGGGGGCTTCGCTATGGCTACACCTTC. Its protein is CASSPPGGLRYGYTF.

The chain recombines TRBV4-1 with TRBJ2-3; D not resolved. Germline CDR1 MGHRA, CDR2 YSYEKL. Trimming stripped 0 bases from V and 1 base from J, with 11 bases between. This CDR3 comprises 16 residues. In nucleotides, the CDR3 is TGCGCCAGCAGCCAAGAAACCACTGCGGGCACAGATACGCAGTATTTT. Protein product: CASSQETTAGTDTQYF.

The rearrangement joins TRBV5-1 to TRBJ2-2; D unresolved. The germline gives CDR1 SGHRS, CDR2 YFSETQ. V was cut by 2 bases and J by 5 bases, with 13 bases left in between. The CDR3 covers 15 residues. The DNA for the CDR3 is TGCGCCAGCAGCTTTCGAGTTAGGATGACCGGGGAGCTGTTTTTT. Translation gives CASSFRVRMTGELFF.

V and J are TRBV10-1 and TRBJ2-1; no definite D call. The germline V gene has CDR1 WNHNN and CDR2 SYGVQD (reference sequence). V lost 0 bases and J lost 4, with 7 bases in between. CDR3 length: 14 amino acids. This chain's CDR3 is CASSESGRYNEQFF. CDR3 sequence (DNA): TGCGCCAGCAGTGAGTCGGGTAGATACAATGAGCAGTTCTTC.

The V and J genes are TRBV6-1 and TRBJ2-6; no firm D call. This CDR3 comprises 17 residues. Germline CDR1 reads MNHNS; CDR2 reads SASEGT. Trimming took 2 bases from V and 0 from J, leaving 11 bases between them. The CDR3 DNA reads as TGTGCCAGCAGTGAAAAGGCTCCTAGCTCTGGGGCCAACGTCCTGACTTTC. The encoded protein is CASSEKAPSSGANVLTF.

The CDR3 region has the DNA TGCGCCAGCAGCTTGGACAGGATCACAGATACGCAGTATTTT. Protein: CASSLDRITDTQYF. The rearrangement uses TRBV5-1 and TRBJ2-3; maybe TRBD1 (5 bases). The length of the CDR3 is 14 residues. Between the trimmed V and J ends, which lost 0 bases and 2 bases, there was a span of 7 bases. CDR1 and CDR2 (germline): SGHRS, YFSETQ.

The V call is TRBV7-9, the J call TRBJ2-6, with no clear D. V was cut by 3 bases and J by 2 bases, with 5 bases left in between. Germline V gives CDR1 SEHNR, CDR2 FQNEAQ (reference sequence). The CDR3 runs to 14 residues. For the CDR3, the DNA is TGTGCCAGCAGCTTCAGTGCTGGGGCCAACGTCCTGACTTTC. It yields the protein CASSFSAGANVLTF.